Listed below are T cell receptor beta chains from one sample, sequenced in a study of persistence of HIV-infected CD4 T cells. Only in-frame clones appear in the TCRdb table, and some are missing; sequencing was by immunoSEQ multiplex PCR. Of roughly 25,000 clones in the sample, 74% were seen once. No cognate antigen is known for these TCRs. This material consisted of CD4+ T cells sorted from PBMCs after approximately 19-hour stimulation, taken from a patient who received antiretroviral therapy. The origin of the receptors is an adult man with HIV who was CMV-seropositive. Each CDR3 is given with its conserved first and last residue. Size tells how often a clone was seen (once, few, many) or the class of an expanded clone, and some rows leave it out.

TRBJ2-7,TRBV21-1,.,CASSKGGRATSYEQYF
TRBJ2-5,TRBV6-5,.,CASSRDRTETQYF
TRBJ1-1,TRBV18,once,CASSPQPSGGYEAFF
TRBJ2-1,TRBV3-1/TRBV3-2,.,CASSQEGTGRQFF
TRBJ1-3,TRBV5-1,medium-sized,CDQPVLSGNTIYF
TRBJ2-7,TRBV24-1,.,CATSDWGSSGAYEQYF
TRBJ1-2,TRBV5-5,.,CASSLTGGAYGYTF
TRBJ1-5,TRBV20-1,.,CSASKSGKQHF
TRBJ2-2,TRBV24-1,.,CATSDLGQGSGELFF
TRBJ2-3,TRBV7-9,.,CASSLSTVTDTQYF
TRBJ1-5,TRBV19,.,CASSIIGSSNQPQHF
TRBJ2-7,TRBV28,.,CASSSRFRGEQYF
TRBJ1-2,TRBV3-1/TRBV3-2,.,CASSQGQPNYGYTF
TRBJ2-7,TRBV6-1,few,CASSELGEDSGEQYF
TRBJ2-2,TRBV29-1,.,CSVTRGGGGELFF
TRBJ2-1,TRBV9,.,CASSVIGGDRFPPFF
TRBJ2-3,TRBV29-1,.,CSVEGGTDTQYF
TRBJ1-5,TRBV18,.,CASSAQENQPQHF
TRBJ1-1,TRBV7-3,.,CASSPHTEVTEAFF
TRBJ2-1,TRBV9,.,CASSVGRLAGGSSYNEQFF